This T cell receptor (beta chain) was sequenced in a study of cytomegalovirus exposure and HLA in healthy donors. 13 Jbeta primers and 60 Vbeta primers were used for the PCR. In the authors' workflow: Among the unique TCR beta chains that a later analysis counted, some 73 million in all, approximately 12 million were shared. Assay: immunoSEQ multiplex PCR; the TCRdb copy retains only in-frame clones and omits some. V and J calls and clone size come straight from that table; D and trimming were deduced from the DNA. The sample records tens of thousands of clones, about 66% being singletons. The V segment lost 4 bases and the J segment 2 bases; nucleotides outside the gene matches: 11. Germline loops: CDR1 SGHDT, CDR2 YYEEEE. The CDR3 consists of 16 residues. This clone was detected only a few times. What it binds is not known. Findings of the study overall: Prediction of most subjects' HLA-A and HLA-B alleles by TCR beta sequences was reportedly accurate. Sequencing had likely introduced a cluster of highly shared sequence variants as an artifact. TCR beta sequences numbering under 20,000 were associated with HLA alleles at 0.05 false discovery rate in a later analysis.

What was sequenced was PBMCs. The chain joins TRBV5-6 to TRBJ1-1, with 7 bases fitting TRBD1. This clonotype was sampled from a woman in her forties or fifties in good health and CMV-seropositive. The CDR3, as DNA: TGTGCCAGCAGCGACTATAGACAGGGACTTAACACTGAAGCTTTCTTT. This sequence encodes CASSDYRQGLNTEAFF.